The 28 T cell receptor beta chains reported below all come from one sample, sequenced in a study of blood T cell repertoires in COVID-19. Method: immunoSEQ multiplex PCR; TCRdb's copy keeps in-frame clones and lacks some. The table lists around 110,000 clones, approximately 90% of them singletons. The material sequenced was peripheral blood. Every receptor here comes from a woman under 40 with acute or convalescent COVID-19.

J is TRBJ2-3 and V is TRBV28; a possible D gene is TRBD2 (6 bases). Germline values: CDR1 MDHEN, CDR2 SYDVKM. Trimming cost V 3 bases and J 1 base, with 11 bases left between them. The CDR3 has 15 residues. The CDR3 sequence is CASSFWGGGTDTQYF. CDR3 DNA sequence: TGTGCCAGCAGTTTTTGGGGAGGAGGCACAGATACGCAGTATTTT.

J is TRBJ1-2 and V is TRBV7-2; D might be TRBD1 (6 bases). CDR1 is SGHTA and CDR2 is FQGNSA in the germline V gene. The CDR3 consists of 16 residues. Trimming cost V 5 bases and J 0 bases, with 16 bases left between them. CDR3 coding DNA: TGTGCCAGCAGCCCAAATGGGGGCCGGACTAACTATGGCTACACCTTC. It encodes CASSPNGGRTNYGYTF.

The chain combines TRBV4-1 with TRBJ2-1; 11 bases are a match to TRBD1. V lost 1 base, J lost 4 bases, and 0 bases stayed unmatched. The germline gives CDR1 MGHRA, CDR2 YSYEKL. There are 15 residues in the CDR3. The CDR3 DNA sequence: TGCGCCAGCAGCCAAGGGGACAGGGGGTACAATGAGCAGTTCTTC. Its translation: CASSQGDRGYNEQFF.

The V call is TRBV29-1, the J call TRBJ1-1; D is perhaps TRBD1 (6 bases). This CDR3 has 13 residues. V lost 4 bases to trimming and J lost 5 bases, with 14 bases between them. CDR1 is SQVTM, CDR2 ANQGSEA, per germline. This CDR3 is CSVANRARTEAFF. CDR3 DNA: TGCAGCGTTGCGAACAGGGCGAGAACTGAAGCTTTCTTT.

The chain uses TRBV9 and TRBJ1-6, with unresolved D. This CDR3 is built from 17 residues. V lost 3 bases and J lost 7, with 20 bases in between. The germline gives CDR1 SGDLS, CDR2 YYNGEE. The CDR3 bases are TGTGCCAGCAGCGAGTTGATTGGGTGGGGAGCGAATTCACCCCTCCACTTT. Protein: CASSELIGWGANSPLHF.

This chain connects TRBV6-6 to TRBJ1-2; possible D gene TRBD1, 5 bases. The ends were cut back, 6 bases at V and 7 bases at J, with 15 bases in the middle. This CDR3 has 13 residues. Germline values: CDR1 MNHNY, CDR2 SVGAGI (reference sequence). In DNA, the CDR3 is TGTGCCAGCAGCCCTACTGTTCAGGGTGGCTACACCTTC. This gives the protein CASSPTVQGGYTF.

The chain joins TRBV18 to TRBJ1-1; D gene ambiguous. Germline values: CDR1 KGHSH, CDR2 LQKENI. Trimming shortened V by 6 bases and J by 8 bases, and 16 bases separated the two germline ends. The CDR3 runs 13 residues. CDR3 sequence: CASSTGLGREAFF. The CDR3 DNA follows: TGTGCCAGCTCTACCGGTTTGGGCAGAGAAGCTTTCTTT.

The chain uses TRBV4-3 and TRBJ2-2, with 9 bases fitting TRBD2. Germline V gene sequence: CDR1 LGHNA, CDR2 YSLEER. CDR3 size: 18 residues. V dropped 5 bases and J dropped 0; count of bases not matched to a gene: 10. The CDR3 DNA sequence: TGCGCCAGCAGCGCATACGGGACTAGCATCCCGAACACCGGGGAGCTGTTTTTT. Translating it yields CASSAYGTSIPNTGELFF.

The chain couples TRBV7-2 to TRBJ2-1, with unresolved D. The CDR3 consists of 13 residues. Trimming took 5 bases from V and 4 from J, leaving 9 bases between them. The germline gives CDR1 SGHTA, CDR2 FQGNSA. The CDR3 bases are TGTGCCAGCAGCCTCCGGTCTTACAATGAGCAGTTCTTC. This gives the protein CASSLRSYNEQFF.

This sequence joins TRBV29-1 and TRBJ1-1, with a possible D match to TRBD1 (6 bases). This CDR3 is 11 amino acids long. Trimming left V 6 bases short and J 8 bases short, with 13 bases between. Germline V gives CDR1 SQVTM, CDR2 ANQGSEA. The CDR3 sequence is CSVAIGTEAFF. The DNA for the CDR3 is TGCAGCGTCGCGATTGGGACAGAAGCTTTCTTT.

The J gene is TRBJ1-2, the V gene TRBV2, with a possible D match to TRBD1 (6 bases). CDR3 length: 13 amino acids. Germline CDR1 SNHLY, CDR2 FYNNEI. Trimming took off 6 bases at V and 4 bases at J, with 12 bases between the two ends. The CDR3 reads CASSTQGTYGYTF. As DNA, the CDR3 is TGTGCCAGCAGCACCCAGGGGACCTATGGCTACACCTTC.

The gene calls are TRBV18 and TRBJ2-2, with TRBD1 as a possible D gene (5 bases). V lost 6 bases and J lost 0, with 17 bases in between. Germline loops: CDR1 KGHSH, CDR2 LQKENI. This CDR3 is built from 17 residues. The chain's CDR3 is CASSLRQDISNTGELFF. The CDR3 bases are TGTGCCAGCTCGCTCCGCCAGGACATCTCGAACACCGGGGAGCTGTTTTTT.

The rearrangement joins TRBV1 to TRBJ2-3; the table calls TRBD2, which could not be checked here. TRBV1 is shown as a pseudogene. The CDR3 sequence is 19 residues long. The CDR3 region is CTSSQVSQHSGASTDTQYF. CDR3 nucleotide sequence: TGCACCAGCAGCCAAGTTTCCCAACACAGCGGGGCGAGCACAGATACGCAGTATTTT.

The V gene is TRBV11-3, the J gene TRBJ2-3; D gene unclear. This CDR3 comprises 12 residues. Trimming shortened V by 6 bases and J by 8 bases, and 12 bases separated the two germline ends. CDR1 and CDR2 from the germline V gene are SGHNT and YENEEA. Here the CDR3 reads CASRREDGTQYF. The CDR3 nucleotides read TGTGCCAGCAGGCGCGAAGATGGTACGCAGTATTTT.

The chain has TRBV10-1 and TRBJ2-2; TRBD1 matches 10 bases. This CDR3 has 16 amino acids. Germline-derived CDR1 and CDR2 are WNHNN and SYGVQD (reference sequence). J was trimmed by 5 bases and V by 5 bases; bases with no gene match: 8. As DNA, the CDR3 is TGCGCCAGCAGTAGTTGGGACAGGGGCCGGACCGGGGAGCTGTTTTTT. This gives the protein CASSSWDRGRTGELFF.

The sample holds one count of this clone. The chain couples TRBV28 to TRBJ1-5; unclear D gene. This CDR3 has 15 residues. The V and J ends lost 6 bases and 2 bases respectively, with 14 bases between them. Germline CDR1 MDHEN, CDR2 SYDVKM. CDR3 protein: CASSRVYGGNQPQHF. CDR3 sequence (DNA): TGTGCCAGCAGCCGGGTGTACGGTGGCAATCAGCCCCAGCATTTT.

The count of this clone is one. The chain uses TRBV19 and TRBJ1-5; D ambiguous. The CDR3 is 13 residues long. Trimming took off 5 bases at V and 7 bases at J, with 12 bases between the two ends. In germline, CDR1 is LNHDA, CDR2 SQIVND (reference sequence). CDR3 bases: TGTGCCAGTAGTGCGATCATCGCCCAGCCCCAGCATTTT. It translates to CASSAIIAQPQHF.

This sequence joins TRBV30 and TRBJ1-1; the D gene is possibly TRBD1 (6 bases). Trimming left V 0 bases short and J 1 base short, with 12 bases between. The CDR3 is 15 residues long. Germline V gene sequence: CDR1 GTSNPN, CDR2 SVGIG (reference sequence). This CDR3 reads CAWSVRGRGNTEAFF. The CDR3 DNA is TGTGCCTGGAGTGTACGGGGCAGGGGGAACACTGAAGCTTTCTTT.

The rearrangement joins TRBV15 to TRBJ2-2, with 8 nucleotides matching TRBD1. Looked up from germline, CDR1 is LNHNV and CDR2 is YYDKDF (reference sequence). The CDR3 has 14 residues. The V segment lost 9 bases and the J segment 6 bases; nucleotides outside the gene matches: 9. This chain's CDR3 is CATSPGQESGELFF. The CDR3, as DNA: TGTGCCACAAGTCCGGGACAGGAGTCCGGGGAGCTGTTTTTT. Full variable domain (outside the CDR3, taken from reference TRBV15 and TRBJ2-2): DAMVIQNPRYQVTQFGKPVTLSCSQTLNHNVMYWYQQKSSQAPKLLFHYYDKDFNNEADTPDNFQSRRPNTSFCFLDIRSPGLGDTAMYLCATSPGQESGELFFGEGSRLTVL.

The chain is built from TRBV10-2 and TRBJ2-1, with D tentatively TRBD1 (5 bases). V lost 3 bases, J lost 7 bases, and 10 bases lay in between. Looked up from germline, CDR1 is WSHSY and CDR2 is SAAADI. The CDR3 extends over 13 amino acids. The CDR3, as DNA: TGCGCCAGCAGTGACCGACAGAGAAATGAGCAGTTCTTC. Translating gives CASSDRQRNEQFF.

CDR3 bases: TGTGCCAGCAGCTTATCGGGGGGGACCTACGAGCAGTACTTC. Its translation: CASSLSGGTYEQYF. This chain uses TRBV7-8 with TRBJ2-7; 8 nucleotides line up with TRBD2. Unmatched junction bases numbered 2, after V lost 2 bases and J lost 2 bases. This CDR3 comprises 14 residues. The germline CDR1 and CDR2 sequences are SGHVS and FQNEAQ.

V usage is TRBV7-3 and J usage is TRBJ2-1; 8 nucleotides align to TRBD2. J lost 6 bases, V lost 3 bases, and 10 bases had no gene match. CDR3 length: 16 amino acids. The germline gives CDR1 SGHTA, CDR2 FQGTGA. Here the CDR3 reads CASSFTPGLGGNEQFF. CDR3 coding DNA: TGTGCCAGCAGCTTCACCCCGGGACTAGGAGGCAATGAGCAGTTCTTC.

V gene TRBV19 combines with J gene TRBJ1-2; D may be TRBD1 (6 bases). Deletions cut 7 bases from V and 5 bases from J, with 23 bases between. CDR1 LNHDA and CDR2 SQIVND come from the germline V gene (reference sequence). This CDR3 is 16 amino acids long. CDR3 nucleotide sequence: TGTGCCAGTACCCCAGGTTTGGCAGGGGAGTTATATGGCTACACCTTC. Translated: CASTPGLAGELYGYTF.

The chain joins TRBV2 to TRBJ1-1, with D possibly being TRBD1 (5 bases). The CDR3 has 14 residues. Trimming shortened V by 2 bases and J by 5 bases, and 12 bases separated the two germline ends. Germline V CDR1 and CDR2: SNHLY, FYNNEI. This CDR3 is CASSERQGGTEAFF. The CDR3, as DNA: TGTGCCAGCAGTGAAAGGCAGGGAGGGACTGAAGCTTTCTTT.

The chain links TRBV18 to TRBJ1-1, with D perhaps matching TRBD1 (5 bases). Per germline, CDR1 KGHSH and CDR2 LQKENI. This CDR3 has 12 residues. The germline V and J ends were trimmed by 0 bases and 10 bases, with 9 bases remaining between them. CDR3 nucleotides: TGTGCCAGCTCACCACCCCAGGGAAGAGCTTTCTTT. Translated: CASSPPQGRAFF.

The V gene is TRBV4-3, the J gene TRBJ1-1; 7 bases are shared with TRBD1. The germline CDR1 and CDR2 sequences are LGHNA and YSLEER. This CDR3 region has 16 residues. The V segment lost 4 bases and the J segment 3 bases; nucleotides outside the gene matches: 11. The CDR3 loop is CASSPGYSGQHTEAFF. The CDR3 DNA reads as TGCGCCAGCAGCCCAGGATATTCGGGACAGCACACTGAAGCTTTCTTT.

The CDR3 region is CATSPPGGSTDTQYF. The CDR3 nucleotides are TGTGCCACCTCCCCACCCGGGGGTAGCACAGATACGCAGTATTTT. The chain couples TRBV24-1 to TRBJ2-3; tentatively, D is TRBD2 (6 bases). Germline values: CDR1 KGHDR, CDR2 SFDVKD. The CDR3 consists of 15 residues. Trimming cost V 9 bases and J 0 bases, with 15 bases left between them.

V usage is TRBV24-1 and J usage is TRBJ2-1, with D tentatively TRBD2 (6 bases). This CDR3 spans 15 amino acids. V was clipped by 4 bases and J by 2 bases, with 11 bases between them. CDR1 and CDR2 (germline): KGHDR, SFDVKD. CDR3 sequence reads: CATSEGRGPYNEQFF. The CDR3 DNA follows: TGTGCCACCAGTGAGGGGCGGGGCCCCTACAATGAGCAGTTCTTC.